Listed here are 15 T cell receptor beta chains from one sample, sequenced in a study of post-analysis software for immune sequencing data. TCR beta libraries were prepared from cDNA with unique molecular identifiers. TCRdb redid the calling of the PCR reads with MiXCR, one entry per CDR3 protein. Of 150,000 to 200,000 distinct CDR3 sequences listed, around 36% are singletons. Sequencing used blood, obtained after autologous hematopoietic stem cell transplantation. All receptors come from a girl aged 10-17 years with multiple sclerosis.

The rearrangement uses TRBV29-1 and TRBJ1-5, with D unresolved. The CDR3 has 13 amino acids. The V end was cut by 3 bases, the J end by 7 bases, with 13 bases between. In germline, CDR1 is SQVTM, CDR2 ANQGSEA. The CDR3: CSVEDDLGQPQHF. The CDR3 DNA reads TGCAGCGTTGAGGATGATCTAGGCCAGCCCCAGCATTTT.

The rearrangement links TRBV2 to TRBJ1-2, with 8 bases matching TRBD1. J lost 3 bases, V lost 6 bases, and 9 bases had no gene match. This CDR3 is 15 amino acids long. In germline, CDR1 is SNHLY, CDR2 FYNNEI. The CDR3, as DNA: TGTGCCAGCAGCCACCCCGGGACAGGCGACTATGGCTACACCTTC. Amino acids: CASSHPGTGDYGYTF.

The chain recombines TRBV20-1 with TRBJ2-7, with 9 positions matching TRBD2. The V gene's germline CDR1 is DFQATT and CDR2 SNEGSKA (reference sequence). CDR3 length equals 15 residues. V dropped 4 bases and J dropped 2; count of bases not matched to a gene: 9. As DNA, the CDR3 is TGCAGTGCTACCCTCGTTGCGGGAGGGCCCTACGAGCAGTACTTC. As protein: CSATLVAGGPYEQYF.

This clonotype has only a few counts. J is TRBJ2-1 and V is TRBV9; TRBD1 matches 8 bases. The CDR3 runs 10 residues. V shed 7 bases, J shed 10 bases, and the junction held 1 base outside the gene matches. The V gene's germline CDR1 is SGDLS and CDR2 YYNGEE. CDR3 sequence: CASGDREQFF. In DNA, the CDR3 is TGTGCCAGCGGGGACAGGGAGCAGTTCTTC.

The V and J genes are TRBV14 and TRBJ1-2, with D possibly being TRBD1 (5 bases). CDR3 length equals 16 residues. Between the trimmed V and J ends, which lost 1 base and 0 bases, there was a span of 12 bases. CDR1 and CDR2 (germline): SGHDN, FVKESK. The CDR3 is CASSQVGLPTNYGYTF. The CDR3 DNA follows: TGTGCCAGCAGCCAAGTGGGACTGCCCACTAACTATGGCTACACCTTC.

The chain combines TRBV5-1 with TRBJ2-5; D remains ambiguous. The V gene lost 1 base and the J gene lost 5 bases, with 9 bases spanning the gap. In germline, CDR1 is SGHRS, CDR2 YFSETQ. The CDR3 is 13 amino acids. The CDR3 bases are TGCGCCAGCAGCTTGATCCTCGGGGAGACCCAGTACTTC. Protein product: CASSLILGETQYF.

The rearrangement joins TRBV7-9 to TRBJ2-3; 8 bases line up with TRBD2. V was clipped by 2 bases and J by 2 bases; unmatched bases: 6. This CDR3 is 16 amino acids long. CDR1 and CDR2 (germline): SEHNR, FQNEAQ (reference sequence). The CDR3 reads CASSLWSGGFTDTQYF. DNA for the CDR3: TGTGCCAGCAGCTTATGGAGCGGGGGATTCACAGATACGCAGTATTTT.

This clonotype came up a few times. The V and J genes are TRBV4-1 and TRBJ2-1, with 11 bases fitting TRBD1. CDR3 size: 15 residues. From germline, CDR1 is MGHRA and CDR2 YSYEKL. V dropped 0 bases and J dropped 6; count of bases not matched to a gene: 1. CDR3 in amino acids: CASSQEGTGGNEQFF. CDR3 DNA sequence: TGCGCCAGCAGCCAAGAAGGGACAGGGGGCAATGAGCAGTTCTTC.

The chain has TRBV19 and TRBJ2-1, with D uncertain. Trimming removed 5 bases at V and 9 bases at J, with 20 bases between. The CDR3 is 15 residues long. Germline assignment: CDR1 LNHDA and CDR2 SQIVND (reference sequence). The CDR3 loop is CASSPAALTASEQFF. CDR3 coding DNA: TGTGCCAGTAGTCCCGCCGCCCTTACAGCGAGTGAGCAGTTCTTC.

The gene calls are TRBV13 and TRBJ2-1, with TRBD2 matching over 9 bases. V was clipped by 0 bases and J by 5 bases; unmatched bases: 2. CDR1 and CDR2 (germline): PRHDT, FYEKMQ (reference sequence). This CDR3 region has 15 residues. The CDR3 nucleotides are TGTGCCAGCAGCTTAGGGACTAGCGGTCACAATGAGCAGTTCTTC. The encoded protein is CASSLGTSGHNEQFF.

This chain uses TRBV28 with TRBJ2-5, with D unclear. The V end was cut by 5 bases, the J end by 5 bases, with 12 bases between. CDR1 is MDHEN, CDR2 SYDVKM, per germline. CDR3 length: 13 amino acids. The CDR3 here is CASSGSLGETQYF. The CDR3 nucleotides read TGTGCCAGCAGTGGCAGCCTTGGGGAGACCCAGTACTTC.

J is TRBJ2-1 and V is TRBV25-1; 14 nucleotides align to TRBD2. CDR3 size: 17 residues. The V segment lost 6 bases and the J segment 6 bases; nucleotides outside the gene matches: 10. Germline V gives CDR1 MGHDK, CDR2 SYGVNS. CDR3 region: CASREGTGLAGVNEQFF. CDR3 bases: TGTGCCAGCAGGGAGGGGACGGGACTAGCGGGAGTCAATGAGCAGTTCTTC.

This clonotype has a handful of counts. The chain recombines TRBV5-1 with TRBJ2-7; 7 bases align to TRBD2. This CDR3 comprises 16 residues. Germline trimming cut 0 bases from V and 4 bases from J; bases unmatched to any gene: 10. The germline gives CDR1 SGHRS, CDR2 YFSETQ. The CDR3 loop is CASSLEVGTNVYEQYF. The CDR3 DNA reads as TGCGCCAGCAGCTTGGAGGTGGGGACTAATGTTTACGAGCAGTACTTC.

This clonotype was observed a handful of times. The V gene is TRBV7-2, the J gene TRBJ2-1, with D unclear. V was trimmed by 1 base and J by 6 bases, leaving 7 bases between them. The CDR3 is made up of 13 amino acids. Per germline, CDR1 SGHTA and CDR2 FQGNSA. CDR3: CASSLEFPNEQFF. The CDR3 DNA is TGTGCCAGCAGCTTAGAGTTCCCCAATGAGCAGTTCTTC.

The J gene is TRBJ2-7, the V gene TRBV3-1; D is undetermined. This CDR3 spans 15 amino acids. V was clipped by 1 base and J by 1 base, with 11 bases between them. The germline CDR1 and CDR2 sequences are LGHDT and YNNKEL (reference sequence). CDR3 region: CASSQGPSPSYEQYF. The DNA of the CDR3 is TGTGCCAGCAGCCAAGGCCCTAGTCCATCCTACGAGCAGTACTTC.